A selection of T cell receptor beta chains follows, all from one sample in a study of blood T cell repertoires in COVID-19. Method: immunoSEQ multiplex PCR; TCRdb's copy keeps in-frame clones and lacks some. The profile covers approximately 150,000 clones, with around 87% appearing a single time and roughly 37% taken by the ten largest. The sequencing input was peripheral blood. Every receptor here comes from a man aged 50 or older who had recovered from COVID-19. Each CDR3 is given with its conserved first and last residue. The D gene is left open where the match is weak. Part of the rows lack a size; the others show once, few, many or a class for expanded clones.

V,J,D,size,DNA,CDR3
TRBV5-6,TRBJ1-1,TRBD1,.,TGTGCCAGCAGCCCCCGGACAGGGCCGAACACTGAAGCTTTCTTT,CASSPRTGPNTEAFF
TRBV27,TRBJ1-4,.,.,TGTGCCAGCAGTGGGGAAGGGGGTGAAAAACTGTTTTTT,CASSGEGGEKLFF
TRBV6-1,TRBJ2-7,.,.,TGTGCCAGCAGTGAAAATGGACTTGGCTACGAGCAGTACTTC,CASSENGLGYEQYF
TRBV5-8,TRBJ1-1,.,.,TGTGCCAGCAGCCGAGGACAGATTGGACTGAACACTGAAGCTTTCTTT,CASSRGQIGLNTEAFF
TRBV10-3,TRBJ1-1,.,.,TGTGCCACTAGACCGTCCGCGACTGAAGCTTTCTTT,CATRPSATEAFF
TRBV7-2,TRBJ1-3,TRBD1,.,TGTGCCAGCAGCCCAGAGGGGGCGCGGGGAAACACCATATATTTT,CASSPEGARGNTIYF
TRBV3-1/TRBV3-2,TRBJ2-5,.,.,TGTGCCAGCAGTCAGGCGGGACTCGAAGAGACCCAGTACTTC,CASSQAGLEETQYF
TRBV4-1,TRBJ2-1,TRBD1,.,TGCGCCAGCAGCCAGTCCGGGACAGGGGGCATGGATGAGCAGTTCTTC,CASSQSGTGGMDEQFF
TRBV19,TRBJ1-1,TRBD1,few,TGTGCCACCTCTCATGGGACAGCGAACACTGAAGCTTTCTTT,CATSHGTANTEAFF
TRBV20-1,TRBJ2-3,TRBD1,.,TGCAGTGCTAGTACTCAGGGGGGCACAGATACGCAGTATTTT,CSASTQGGTDTQYF